This T cell receptor beta chain was recorded in a study of Graves' ophthalmopathy and Graves' hyperthyroidism. From germline, CDR1 is SQVTM and CDR2 ANQGSEA. The CDR3 totals 14 residues. The V and J ends lost 8 bases and 1 base, in that order; junction bases with no gene match: 10. The authors amplified TCR beta CDR3 regions from RNA transcripts. HTBI primers were employed in first-round RT-PCR, then a second-round multiplex PCR followed. TCRdb itself ran the multiplex PCR reads through MiXCR, one entry per CDR3 protein. The sample has a few hundred thousand distinct CDR3 sequences, just under 40% seen once.

Source material: peripheral blood or thyroid tissue (not recorded which). The receptor's source is an adult man with Graves' hyperthyroidism. The chain has TRBV29-1 and TRBJ1-1; 7 nucleotides agree with TRBD1. The CDR3 nucleotides read TGCAGCCAAGCACGGGACAGAAGGAACACTGAAGCTTTCTTT. Translation: CSQARDRRNTEAFF. Combining the CDR3 with reference TRBV29-1 and TRBJ1-1 gives the whole variable domain SAVISQKPSRDICQRGTSLTIQCQVDSQVTMMFWYRQQPGQSLTLIATANQGSEATYESGFVIDKFPISRPNLTFSTLTVSNMSPEDSSIYLCSQARDRRNTEAFFGQGTRLTVV.